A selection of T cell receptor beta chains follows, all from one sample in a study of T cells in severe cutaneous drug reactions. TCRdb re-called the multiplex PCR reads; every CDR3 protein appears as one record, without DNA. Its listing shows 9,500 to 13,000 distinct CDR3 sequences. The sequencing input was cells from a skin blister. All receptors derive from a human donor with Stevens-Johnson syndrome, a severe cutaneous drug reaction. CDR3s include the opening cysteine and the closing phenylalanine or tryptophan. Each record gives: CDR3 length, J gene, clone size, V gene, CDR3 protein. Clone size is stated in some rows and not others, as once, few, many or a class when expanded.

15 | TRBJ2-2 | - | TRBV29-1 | CSGGNREGLGGELFF
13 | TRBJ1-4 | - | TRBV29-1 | CSASGTGDEKLFF
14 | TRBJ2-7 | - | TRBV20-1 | CSAQIAGDNYEQYF
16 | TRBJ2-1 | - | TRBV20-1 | CSAPVKGGASYNEQFF
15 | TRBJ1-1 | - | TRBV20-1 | CSAEPGQGPNTEAFF
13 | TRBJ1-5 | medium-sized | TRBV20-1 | CSARKTGDQPQHF
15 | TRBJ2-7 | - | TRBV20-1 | CSARPSSGSLVEQYF
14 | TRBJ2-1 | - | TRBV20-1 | CSAWTREGYNEQFF
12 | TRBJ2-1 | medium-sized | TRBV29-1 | CSVVKAYNEQFF
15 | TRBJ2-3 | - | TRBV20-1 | CSAVTSGLEYEPQYF
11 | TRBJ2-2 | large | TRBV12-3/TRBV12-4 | CASTGTGELFF
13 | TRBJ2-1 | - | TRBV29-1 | CSVEAVSYNEQFF
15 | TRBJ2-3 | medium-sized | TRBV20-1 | CSARASSGYTDTQYF
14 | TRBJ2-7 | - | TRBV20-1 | CSAREGTGLDEQYF
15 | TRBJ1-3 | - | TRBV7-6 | CASSLTQGPGNTIYF
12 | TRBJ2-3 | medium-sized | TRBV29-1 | CSFRFLTDTQYF
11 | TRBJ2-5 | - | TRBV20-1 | CSARRQETQYF
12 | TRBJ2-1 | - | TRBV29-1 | CSVGQNYNEQFF
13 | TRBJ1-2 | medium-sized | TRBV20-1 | CSAEDRSPYGYTF
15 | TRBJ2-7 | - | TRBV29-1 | CSVVGGQASSYEQYF
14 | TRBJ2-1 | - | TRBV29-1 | CSVPGGSYYNEQFF
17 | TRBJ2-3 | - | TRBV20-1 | CSARPRTSGRTTDTQYF
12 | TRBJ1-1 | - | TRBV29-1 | CSVGQGLNEAFF
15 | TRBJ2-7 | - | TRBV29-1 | CSVEIGTSGSNVQYF
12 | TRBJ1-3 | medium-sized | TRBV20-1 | CSAGTDGNTIYF
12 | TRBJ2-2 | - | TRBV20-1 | CSARDGGRQLFF
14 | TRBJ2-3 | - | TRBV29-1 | CSVELAGVTDTQYF
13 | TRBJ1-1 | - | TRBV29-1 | CSSARGSNTEAFF
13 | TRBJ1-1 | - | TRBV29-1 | CSVVGADNTEAFF
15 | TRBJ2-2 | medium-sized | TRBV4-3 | CASSQEGGNTGELFF
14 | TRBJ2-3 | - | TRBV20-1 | CSASGDRGLDTQYF
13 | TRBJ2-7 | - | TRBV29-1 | CSVCNSQTYEQYF
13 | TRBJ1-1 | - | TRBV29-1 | CSVGRDRGTEAFF
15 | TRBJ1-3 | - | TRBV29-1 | CSVRWTTSQGNTIYF
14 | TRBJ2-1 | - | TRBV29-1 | CSGLTGVGYNEQFF